Listed below are T cell receptor beta chains from one sample, sequenced in a study of blood T cell repertoires in COVID-19. Method: immunoSEQ multiplex PCR; TCRdb's copy keeps in-frame clones and lacks some. The data show approximately 150,000 clones, about 80% seen once. Sequencing used peripheral blood. All receptors derive from a human donor in a cohort sampled during active COVID-19. Both conserved end residues are part of each CDR3. Fields, in order: D gene, clone size, V gene, CDR3 protein. The D gene is left open where the match is weak. Expanded clones get a size class; other rows say once, few or many, or leave the size out.

>TRBD1|-|TRBV10-3
CAISESGQTPNTGELFF
>TRBD2|-|TRBV5-4
CASSLGAGGLTANEQFF
>TRBD2|once|TRBV7-2
CASSLVWRESVGQFF
>TRBD2|-|TRBV5-1
CASSLRSSGGRQETQYF
>-|-|TRBV20-1
CSASGRPSQETQYF
>TRBD1|once|TRBV7-2
CASSPDRDSYEQYF
>TRBD1|-|TRBV2
CASSAPQGALDGYTF
>TRBD1|-|TRBV19
CASSGGQENGYTF
>TRBD1|-|TRBV19
CASSSRQGFVNYGYTF
>TRBD1|-|TRBV7-8
CASSLLSLLGQGITDTQYF
>TRBD1|-|TRBV7-2
CASSSRDRGIYEQYF
>-|few|TRBV25-1
CASSDSTSTGYYSPLHF
>TRBD1|-|TRBV19
CASSSTGGRETQYF
>TRBD2|-|TRBV5-1
CASSLVVLAGGRHEQFF
>-|-|TRBV30
CAWSEEGKLFF
>-|once|TRBV30
CAWNHGGTQYF
>TRBD1|-|TRBV27
CASSLLQGANEKLFF
>-|-|TRBV7-3
CASSLRLRGRETQYF
>-|-|TRBV5-1
CASSRGGNTEAFF
>TRBD2|once|TRBV5-5
CASSFSSGTNTGELFF
>TRBD1|-|TRBV28
CASRNPTGQPYGYTF
>-|-|TRBV5-1
CASSTQGTTNEKLFF
>TRBD1|-|TRBV5-1
CASSLWTGGKNEKLFF
>-|-|TRBV28
CASSLGGTWNTIYF
>-|-|TRBV4-2
CASSQERTQVQQYF
>TRBD2|-|TRBV4-2
CASSQDTSGGGTGELFF
>-|-|TRBV7-8
CASSLLSTDTQYF
>-|-|TRBV10-1
CASIRNSPLHF
>TRBD1|-|TRBV7-2
CASSLVGTGGDIQYF
>-|-|TRBV10-3
CAISEGSRVRTYNEQFF
>-|-|TRBV6-6
CASSRPRRGSGANVLTF
>TRBD1|-|TRBV11-2
CASSLDPPRQGRNQPQHF
>TRBD2|-|TRBV28
CASTRTSGGAGYEQYF
>TRBD2|-|TRBV2
CASSESRRGGQETQYF
>TRBD1|-|TRBV19
CATIRDRGTEAFF
>-|-|TRBV28
CASLKETEAFF
>-|-|TRBV5-4
CASSGGGRALYEQYF
>-|-|TRBV11-2
CASSFQGNTEAFF
>-|-|TRBV18
CASSPPLSRATEAFF
>-|-|TRBV2
CASSSNAGEKLFF
>TRBD2|-|TRBV5-6
CASSGSGRDTQYF
>-|-|TRBV28
CASSSPRGAFF
>TRBD1|few|TRBV7-9
CASSPITGGANYGYTF
>-|-|TRBV15
CATSRGLAYEQYF